Below are 26 T cell receptor beta chains sequenced from a single sample in a study of shared clonotypes between healthy human individuals. TCRdb's copy holds only in-frame clones and misses some; the assay was immunoSEQ multiplex PCR. The data show under 1,900,000 clones, with roughly 98.5% seen just once and 0.36% held by the top ten. The sample was naive CD4+ T cells sorted from blood. Stated subset: CD45RA+ positively selected. These receptors were collected from a man aged 25-45 years in good health.

The rearrangement links TRBV27 to TRBJ2-7; 8 bases are a match to TRBD2. CDR3 size: 15 residues. Germline CDR1 is MNHEY and CDR2 is SMNVEV (reference sequence). With V trimmed by 3 bases and J by 4 bases, 8 bases remained unmatched. The CDR3 DNA reads TGTGCCAGCAGTTTCAGCGGGAGTTTGAAATACGAGCAGTACTTC. It specifies CASSFSGSLKYEQYF.

The chain is built from TRBV6-1 and TRBJ2-2; weak D call: TRBD2 (7 bases). This CDR3 spans 15 amino acids. Germline V gene data show CDR1 as MNHNS and CDR2 as SASEGT. V was clipped by 9 bases and J by 0 bases, with 14 bases between them. CDR3 region: CASGGAAANTGELFF. The CDR3, as DNA: TGTGCCAGTGGGGGGGCAGCTGCGAACACCGGGGAGCTGTTTTTT.

V gene TRBV2 combines with J gene TRBJ2-1; 9 positions match TRBD2. This CDR3 region has 14 residues. J was trimmed by 8 bases and V by 1 base; bases with no gene match: 3. The V gene's germline CDR1 is SNHLY and CDR2 FYNNEI. The CDR3 is CASSEVLAGDEQFF. The CDR3 DNA follows: TGTGCCAGCAGTGAAGTACTAGCGGGCGATGAGCAGTTCTTC.

The chain uses TRBV6-1 and TRBJ2-7; TRBD2 matches 11 bases. CDR3 length: 15 amino acids. Trimming removed 5 bases from V and 2 bases from J; junction bases left unmatched: 5. CDR1 is MNHNS, CDR2 SASEGT, per germline. The CDR3 spells CASSPTSGTTYEQYF. The CDR3 DNA follows: TGTGCCAGCAGTCCGACTAGCGGGACTACCTACGAGCAGTACTTC.

The V call is TRBV5-1, the J call TRBJ2-2; D might be TRBD2 (8 bases). The CDR3 runs to 19 residues. Germline V gene data show CDR1 as SGHRS and CDR2 as YFSETQ. V was cut by 1 base and J by 3 bases, with 22 bases left in between. CDR3 nucleotide sequence: TGCGCCAGCAGCTTGCCCGTCGGGAGGGGGCATTTTGACACCGGGGAGCTGTTTTTT. Amino acids: CASSLPVGRGHFDTGELFF.

The chain carries TRBV28 and TRBJ1-3; D remains ambiguous. The CDR3 consists of 14 residues. The germline V gene has CDR1 MDHEN and CDR2 SYDVKM. Trimming pared 3 bases from V and 1 base from J, leaving 7 bases between. CDR3 DNA: TGTGCCAGCAGTTTGATAGGGTCTGGAAACACCATATATTTT. Its translation is CASSLIGSGNTIYF.

Points on this clone: Other DNA variants within this sample encode the same CDR3. The genes are TRBV5-4 and TRBJ1-2; tentatively, D is TRBD1 (5 bases). CDR3 length: 13 residues. Between the trimmed V and J ends, which lost 0 bases and 4 bases, there was a span of 7 bases. Germline CDR1 is SGHNT and CDR2 is YYREEE (reference sequence). The CDR3 region is CASSLGGTYGYTF. The CDR3 nucleotides are TGTGCCAGCAGCTTGGGGGGGACCTATGGCTACACCTTC. The full variable domain, in which reference TRBV5-4 and TRBJ1-2 provide the parts outside the CDR3, is ETGVTQSPTHLIKTRGQQVTLRCSSQSGHNTVSWYQQALGQGPQFIFQYYREEENGRGNFPPRFSGLQFPNYSSELNVNALELDDSALYLCASSLGGTYGYTFGSGTRLTVV.

This chain joins TRBV28 and TRBJ1-1; no clear D. This CDR3 spans 13 amino acids. Germline V CDR1 and CDR2: MDHEN, SYDVKM. V was clipped by 2 bases and J by 7 bases, with 11 bases between them. The CDR3 nucleotides are TGTGCCAGCAGTTTAGGCTGGACGCTTGAAGCTTTCTTT. It is translated as CASSLGWTLEAFF.

The chain couples TRBV6-5 to TRBJ1-3, with 7 positions matching TRBD1. The CDR3 runs to 15 residues. With V trimmed by 6 bases and J by 0 bases, 5 bases remained unmatched. Germline-derived CDR1 and CDR2 are MNHEY and SVGAGI. The CDR3: CASSGTAYSGNTIYF. In DNA, the CDR3 is TGTGCCAGCAGCGGGACAGCTTACTCTGGAAACACCATATATTTT.

This clone was observed a single time. The rearrangement links TRBV7-9 to TRBJ2-7, with 9 bases matching TRBD1. CDR3 length: 15 amino acids. Germline V gives CDR1 SEHNR, CDR2 FQNEAQ (reference sequence). Trimming took 5 bases from V and 3 from J; bases not matched to a gene: 8. For the CDR3, the DNA is TGTGCCAGCAGCGTGGCTGGGACAGGGATCTACGAGCAGTACTTC. Translation gives CASSVAGTGIYEQYF.

V and J are TRBV10-2 and TRBJ1-5; 7 bases are shared with TRBD1. Germline CDR1 is WSHSY and CDR2 is SAAADI. J was trimmed by 1 base and V by 1 base; bases with no gene match: 10. The CDR3 length is 18 residues. In DNA form, the CDR3 reads TGCGCCAGCAGTGAGTGGTCAGGGGGACAGATGAGCAATCAGCCCCAGCATTTT. Amino acids: CASSEWSGGQMSNQPQHF.

With respect to this clone: Other DNA sequences in the same sample also yield this CDR3. The CDR3: CASSLGLAGGNEQFF. The CDR3 region has the DNA TGCGCCAGCAGCCTGGGACTAGCGGGAGGCAATGAGCAGTTCTTC. The chain is built from TRBV5-1 and TRBJ2-1, with 15 bases identical to TRBD2. The CDR3 covers 15 residues. Germline V gene sequence: CDR1 SGHRS, CDR2 YFSETQ. V shed 4 bases, J shed 6 bases, and the junction held 2 bases outside the gene matches.

The rearrangement joins TRBV9 to TRBJ1-1; D call uncertain. CDR3 length: 18 amino acids. CDR1 is SGDLS and CDR2 is YYNGEE in the germline V gene. Trimming shortened V by 1 base and J by 0 bases, and 19 bases separated the two germline ends. CDR3 bases: TGTGCCAGCAGCGTAACCCAGGTCCCTGGTGCCCTGAACACTGAAGCTTTCTTT. Its translation: CASSVTQVPGALNTEAFF. The complete variable domain, with remaining parts taken from reference TRBV9 and TRBJ1-1, reads DSGVTQTPKHLITATGQRVTLRCSPRSGDLSVYWYQQSLDQGLQFLIQYYNGEERAKGNILERFSAQQFPDLHSELNLSSLELGDSALYFCASSVTQVPGALNTEAFFGQGTRLTVV.

CDR3 amino acids: CASSPAGSSGANVLTF. Written as DNA, the CDR3 is TGTGCCAGCTCACCAGCCGGAAGCTCTGGGGCCAACGTCCTGACTTTC. The rearrangement joins TRBV18 to TRBJ2-6; no clear D. Trimming shortened V by 2 bases and J by 0 bases, and 8 bases separated the two germline ends. The germline CDR1 and CDR2 sequences are KGHSH and LQKENI. The CDR3 sequence is 16 residues long.

The V call is TRBV14, the J call TRBJ2-2; 7 bases line up with TRBD1. V shed 2 bases and J 0 bases; nucleotides not matched to a gene: 6. Germline assignment: CDR1 SGHDN and CDR2 FVKESK. The CDR3 contains 17 residues. This CDR3 is CASSQLQGFTNTGELFF. CDR3 coding DNA: TGTGCCAGCAGCCAATTACAGGGGTTTACGAACACCGGGGAGCTGTTTTTT.

The rearrangement links TRBV19 to TRBJ2-7, with 10 bases identical to TRBD1. Germline V lookup: CDR1 LNHDA, CDR2 SQIVND (reference sequence). The CDR3 length is 15 residues. The V segment lost 4 bases and the J segment 0 bases; nucleotides outside the gene matches: 3. CDR3 sequence reads: CASSTGQGSSYEQYF. The DNA for the CDR3 is TGTGCCAGTAGTACGGGACAGGGGAGCTCCTACGAGCAGTACTTC. The complete variable domain, with remaining parts taken from reference TRBV19 and TRBJ2-7, reads DGGITQSPKYLFRKEGQNVTLSCEQNLNHDAMYWYRQDPGQGLRLIYYSQIVNDFQKGDIAEGYSVSREKKESFPLTVTSAQKNPTAFYLCASSTGQGSSYEQYFGPGTRLTVT.

The gene calls are TRBV7-3 and TRBJ2-6, with D perhaps TRBD1 (6 bases). Germline CDR1 is SGHTA and CDR2 is FQGTGA. This CDR3 region has 17 residues. V dropped 2 bases and J dropped 2 bases, with 13 bases sitting between them. CDR3 DNA: TGTGCCAGCAGCTTACTTGCCAGGGGCGCTGGGGCCAACGTCCTGACTTTC. This encodes CASSLLARGAGANVLTF.

Worth noting for this clone: Within the sample, other DNA sequences also encode this same CDR3. The chain joins TRBV2 to TRBJ2-7; TRBD1 might be the D (6 bases). The ends were cut back, 2 bases at V and 4 bases at J, with 9 bases in the middle. Germline CDR1 and CDR2: SNHLY and FYNNEI. The CDR3 covers 13 residues. The CDR3 DNA follows: TGTGCCAGCAGTGAACAGGGGCTATACGAGCAGTACTTC. This sequence encodes CASSEQGLYEQYF.

The CDR3 DNA sequence: TGCAGCGTTGAAACTGGGTTGGACATTCAGTACTTC. Its translation: CSVETGLDIQYF. The chain uses TRBV29-1 and TRBJ2-4; D gene ambiguous. There are 12 residues in the CDR3. CDR1 and CDR2 from the germline V gene are SQVTM and ANQGSEA. V shed 2 bases and J shed 8 bases, with 10 bases lying between them.

The chain couples TRBV9 to TRBJ1-3, with D maybe TRBD1 (5 bases). CDR1 is SGDLS, CDR2 YYNGEE, per germline. Trimming left V 1 base short and J 4 bases short, with 15 bases between. This CDR3 region has 16 residues. The CDR3 DNA follows: TGTGCCAGCAGCGTATCCGGGGCCTCGTCCGGAAACACCATATATTTT. It is translated as CASSVSGASSGNTIYF. The entire variable domain, with the rest obtained from reference TRBV9 and TRBJ1-3, is as follows: DSGVTQTPKHLITATGQRVTLRCSPRSGDLSVYWYQQSLDQGLQFLIQYYNGEERAKGNILERFSAQQFPDLHSELNLSSLELGDSALYFCASSVSGASSGNTIYFGEGSWLTVV.

Worth noting for this clone: The sample contains more than one DNA sequence encoding this CDR3. The chain couples TRBV7-3 to TRBJ2-1, with 11 bases lining up with TRBD2. J gave up 7 bases and V 2 bases, and 1 base lay outside the gene matches. Looked up from germline, CDR1 is SGHTA and CDR2 is FQGTGA. The CDR3 loop spans 14 amino acids. The CDR3 sequence is CASSLGLAGNEQFF. CDR3 nucleotides: TGTGCCAGCAGCTTAGGACTAGCGGGTAATGAGCAGTTCTTC.

The V and J genes are TRBV4-3 and TRBJ1-5; 7 bases line up with TRBD1. The V gene's germline CDR1 is LGHNA and CDR2 YSLEER. CDR3 length: 16 amino acids. V trimming: 1 base; J trimming: 7 bases; junction bases outside the gene matches: 10. CDR3: CASSQAPLRGRQPQHF. CDR3 in DNA: TGCGCCAGCAGCCAAGCTCCTCTCAGGGGGAGGCAGCCCCAGCATTTT.

The CDR3 coding sequence is TGTGCCAGCAGAGGGGACAGATCCTCTGGGGCCAACGTCCTGACTTTC. This translates into CASRGDRSSGANVLTF. The chain is built from TRBV2 and TRBJ2-6; 7 bases map to TRBD1. CDR1 is SNHLY and CDR2 is FYNNEI in the germline V gene. V shed 6 bases and J 0 bases; nucleotides not matched to a gene: 5. The CDR3 is made up of 16 amino acids.

In this sample, this clone turned up once. The J gene is TRBJ2-2, the V gene TRBV19; D uncertain. V was shortened by 3 bases and J by 4 bases, with 12 bases between the two germline ends. CDR1 is LNHDA, CDR2 SQIVND, per germline (reference sequence). CDR3 size: 15 residues. The CDR3 DNA sequence: TGTGCCAGTAGTATCCCCAGGTTGAGCACCGGGGAGCTGTTTTTT. As protein: CASSIPRLSTGELFF.

This clone was counted once. The V call is TRBV13, the J call TRBJ2-7; 14 bases are shared with TRBD2. The J segment lost 7 bases and the V segment lost 5 bases, leaving 7 bases of the junction unmatched. Germline CDR1 and CDR2: PRHDT and FYEKMQ (reference sequence). The length of the CDR3 is 15 residues. CDR3 nucleotides: TGTGCCAGCAGCACCGGGACTAGCGGGAGATGGGAGCAGTACTTC. Its translation: CASSTGTSGRWEQYF. The full variable domain, with the rest looked up from reference TRBV13 and TRBJ2-7, is AAGVIQSPRHLIKEKRETATLKCYPIPRHDTVYWYQQGPGQDPQFLISFYEKMQSDKGSIPDRFSAQQFSDYHSELNMSSLELGDSALYFCASSTGTSGRWEQYFGPGTRLTVT.

The chain recombines TRBV11-1 with TRBJ2-7; TRBD2 aligns across 14 bases. CDR1 and CDR2 (germline): SGHAT, FQDESV (reference sequence). CDR3 length equals 12 residues. V shed 6 bases, J shed 13 bases, and the junction held 5 bases outside the gene matches. CDR3 region: CASRGGLAGEYF. The CDR3 DNA reads TGTGCCAGCAGAGGGGGACTAGCGGGAGAATACTTC.